This T cell receptor beta chain was profiled in a study of Ad26.COV2.S vaccination and SARS-CoV-2 variants (dated by TCRdb to the early 2020s). The study in broad terms: Vaccine-arm donors were drawn from COV1001, a multicentre, randomized, double-blind, placebo-controlled phase I-IIa trial of Ad26.COV2.S in healthy adults. Ad26.COV2.S was administered intramuscularly at 5 x 10^10 or 1 x 10^11 viral particles, either as a single shot or as two shots given 56 days apart. TCRbeta repertoire sequencing served as the tool for gauging how specific and how broad the SARS-CoV-2-reactive T cell receptors were following Ad26.COV2.S vaccination. A total of 32 samples were included in the TCR-sequenced set, comprising some 20 Ad26.COV2.S vaccine recipients, 5 placebo recipients and 8 SARS-CoV-2 convalescent individuals. Trial participants were randomized into five groups of five: low-dose or high-dose Ad26.COV2.S given once or twice, or placebo on both occasions. Investigators remained blinded to trial group allocation during experiments and outcome assessment.

To note about this clone: Its antigen is still unknown. No much larger clone is present one base from it, and per-base qualities are unavailable.

The immunoSEQ Assay was the method used to sequence TCRbeta CDR3 regions. After extraction, genomic DNA underwent amplification by bias-controlled multiplex PCR, followed by high-throughput sequencing. As for the authors' bioinformatics: To quantify the absolute abundance of each unique TCRbeta CDR3 region, sequences were collapsed and filtered. T cell fraction was estimated by normalizing TCRbeta template counts to usable DNA, which was measured by amplifying reference genes present in all nucleated cells. Repertoire TCRs were annotated as SARS-CoV-2-specific when V gene, CDR3 amino acid sequence and J gene were exactly matched to a known reactive TCR set. The reference SARS-CoV-2 TCR set was obtained from MIRA and was filtered for enrichment in COVID-19-positive ImmuneCODE repertoires, whereby public or cross-reactive TCRs were removed. Using the MIRA antigens, annotated TCRs were further analysed by specific ORF or by position within an ORF. Breadth was defined as the number of annotated unique rearrangements divided by the total number of unique productive rearrangements, and depth was defined as the summed frequency of the annotated unique rearrangements. Two-sided Wilcoxon rank-sum tests were used to compare TCR breadth between groups. This immuneACCESS table, as held by TCRdb, lists in-frame sequences with V and J called but not all clones. Of the missing ones, under half trace to an unresolved V gene in checked studies; the others have no known cause. V, J and clone size are taken as reported in that table, and D and trimming were inferred from the DNA itself. Recorded for this sample are some 400,000 clones; 70% to 90% of them occurred a single time. The top ten clonotypes cover about 1.9% of the sample.

Summary of the overall study and its limitations: Substantial breadth of spike-specific CD8+ and CD4+ T cell responses was reported after vaccination. Ad26.COV2.S recipients had higher spike-specific TCR breadth than placebo recipients (P = 0.0014). The study was not powered to compare responses between vaccine doses or regimens. Vaccine and placebo recipients had comparable non-spike TCR breadth, which fits with the vaccine containing only spike. It was noted by the authors that total T cell responses may have been underestimated by the TCR breadth and depth analyses.

The CDR3 contains 15 residues, cysteine and phenylalanine counted. Only CDR3 DNA remains: 45 bases, in frame from the first base. CDR1 MNHNS and CDR2 SASEGT were looked up in the germline V gene. The V and J ends are trimmed by 0 bases and 3 bases, leaving 9 bases between them. Explained via the paper, the treatment or condition label denotes: roughly 19 received Ad26.COV2.S at low or high dose, single or two shots; about five received placebo; per-sample allocation not given. Repertoires of vaccine and placebo recipients were sequenced from samples collected on day 63 after the first injection. Cohort 1b enrolled about two dozen adults aged 18-55 years at a single site in Boston, USA, between 29 July and 7 August 2020. Ad26.COV2.S consisted of a replication-incompetent adenovirus type 26 vector by which a prefusion-stabilized SARS-CoV-2 spike protein from the original Wuhan strain was expressed.

The origin of this receptor is a person aged 18-60 years who received the Ad26.COV2.S COVID-19 vaccine or a placebo. In this chain, TRBV6-1 is recombined with TRBJ1-5, with TRBD1 tentatively as D gene (5 bases match). This specimen consisted of peripheral blood, obtained in a trial of Ad26.COV2.S vaccine versus placebo. The DNA is as follows: TGTGCCAGCAGTGAAGCGCGAGGACACAATCAGCCCCAGCATTTT. Its protein is CASSEARGHNQPQHF.